This T cell receptor (beta chain) comes out of a study of blood T cell repertoires in COVID-19. Study background: Italy, Spain and the United States were the sources of the convalescent and acute COVID-19 samples. PBMCs, B-cell-depleted T cells, or T cells provided the cDNA or gDNA that made up the material.

Per the original data handling: Researchers report that nucleated cell counts were estimated from reference gene primer amplification. Assay: immunoSEQ multiplex PCR; the TCRdb copy retains only in-frame clones and omits some. For V, J and clone size, that table is used; D and trimming come from the DNA. The sample shows over 75,000 clones, 70% to 90% of them seen only once. One Seattle source followed patients from active infection through their disease course. The V gene's germline CDR1 is SGHVS and CDR2 FQNEAQ. The CDR3 totals 11 residues. With 5 bases removed from V and 5 bases from J, the gap between germline ends came to 6 bases.

The source of this sequence is a human donor with COVID-19, enrolled during active disease. The donor label of this sample is uncertain. The chain recombines TRBV7-8 with TRBJ2-5; D is undetermined. The sequencing input was peripheral blood. The CDR3: CASSQRETQYF. Here the CDR3 DNA reads TGTGCCAGCAGCCAACGGGAGACCCAGTACTTC.